Below, one T cell receptor (beta chain) is given with its context. What it binds is unknown. The sample comes from a study of cytomegalovirus exposure and HLA in healthy donors. Study results and limitations: It was reported that TCR beta sequences correctly inferred the HLA-A and HLA-B alleles for most subjects.

Use of 60 Vbeta and 13 Jbeta primers characterized the PCR. The repertoire was sequenced with immunoSEQ multiplex PCR; TCRdb's copy has only in-frame clones and lacks some. Here the sample spans 150,000 to 200,000 clones, roughly 68% being singletons. This CDR3 contains 14 residues. Germline V CDR1 and CDR2: LNHDA, SQIVND (reference sequence). Trimming removed 1 base from V and 2 bases from J, with 8 bases in between. Sequenced: PBMCs. V usage is TRBV19 and J usage is TRBJ1-1; D gene uncertain. This TCR came from a woman aged 30 to 39 in good health and CMV-seronegative. The DNA for the CDR3 is TGTGCCAGTAGTATAGGCCAGACAAACACTGAAGCTTTCTTT. The encoded protein is CASSIGQTNTEAFF.